This T cell receptor beta chain was captured by sequencing in a study of shared clonotypes between healthy human individuals. Study results and caveats: Compared with memory subsets, naive subsets generally had larger estimated richness. Shared clonotypes across all four donors exceeded non-shared ones in generation probability. Limited genetic and exposure-history diversity came from having few donors. The sharing of 5% to 6.5% of naive CD4 clonotypes was seen across a handful of donors.

To note about this clone: Its antigen is unknown.

TCRdb keeps only in-frame clones here, not all; method: immunoSEQ multiplex PCR. This sample has more than 1.2 million clones, with less than 99% found just once. J was trimmed by 1 base and V by 3 bases; bases with no gene match: 12. This CDR3 is built from 17 residues. Germline CDR1 reads SGDLS; CDR2 reads YYNGEE. Sequencing input: naive CD4+ T cells sorted from blood. Subset indicated: CD45RA+ positively selected. This chain connects TRBV9 to TRBJ2-7, with 8 bases identical to TRBD1. This TCR derives from a man aged 25-45 years in good health. Here the CDR3 DNA reads TGTGCCAGCAGCGATAAAAGCGACAGGGGCGCATCCTACGAGCAGTACTTC. It encodes CASSDKSDRGASYEQYF.